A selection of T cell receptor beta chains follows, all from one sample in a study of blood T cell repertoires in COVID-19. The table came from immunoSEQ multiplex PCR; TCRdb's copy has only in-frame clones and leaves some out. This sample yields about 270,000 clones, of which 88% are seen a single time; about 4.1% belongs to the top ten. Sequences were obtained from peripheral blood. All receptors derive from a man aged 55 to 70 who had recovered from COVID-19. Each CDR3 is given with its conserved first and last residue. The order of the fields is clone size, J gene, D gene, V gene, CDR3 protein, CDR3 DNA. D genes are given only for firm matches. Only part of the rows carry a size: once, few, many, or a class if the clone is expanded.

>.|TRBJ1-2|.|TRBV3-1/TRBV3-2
CASSQVQGGGYGYTF
TGTGCCAGCAGCCAAGTGCAAGGGGGTGGCTATGGCTACACCTTC
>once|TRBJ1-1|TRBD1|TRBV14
CASSKQGYTEAFF
TGTGCCAGCAGCAAACAGGGGTACACTGAAGCTTTCTTT
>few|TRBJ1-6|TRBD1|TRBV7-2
CASSTRQGGNSPLHF
TGTGCCAGCAGCACCCGACAGGGCGGTAATTCACCCCTCCACTTT
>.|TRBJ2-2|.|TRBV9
CASSVHGQGGIGELFF
TGTGCCAGCAGCGTACATGGACAGGGAGGGATCGGGGAGCTGTTTTTT
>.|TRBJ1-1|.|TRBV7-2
CASGLVSTGEAFF
TGTGCCAGCGGCTTAGTTTCTACAGGCGAAGCTTTCTTT
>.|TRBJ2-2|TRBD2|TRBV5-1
CASSSGLAGGTNTGELFF
TGCGCCAGCAGCTCCGGACTAGCGGGGGGTACGAACACCGGGGAGCTGTTTTTT
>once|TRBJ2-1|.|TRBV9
CASSVVQGGRNEQFF
TGTGCCAGCAGCGTAGTTCAGGGGGGTCGCAATGAGCAGTTCTTC
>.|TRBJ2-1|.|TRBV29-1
CSVEGPERGSYNEQFF
TGCAGCGTTGAAGGGCCTGAGAGGGGGTCTTACAATGAGCAGTTCTTC
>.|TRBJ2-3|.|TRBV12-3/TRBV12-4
CASNRDFADTQYF
TGTGCCAGCAACCGGGACTTCGCAGATACGCAGTATTTT
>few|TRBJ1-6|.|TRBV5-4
CASSSRSGATNSPLHF
TGTGCCAGCAGCTCCCGTTCTGGGGCCACCAATTCACCCCTCCACTTT
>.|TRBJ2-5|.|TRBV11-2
CASSLPGASETQYF
TGTGCCAGCAGCTTACCAGGGGCGTCAGAGACCCAGTACTTC
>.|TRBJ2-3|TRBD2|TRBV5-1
CASSLPGGTTDTQYF
TGCGCCAGCAGCTTGCCGGGGGGGACCACAGATACGCAGTATTTT
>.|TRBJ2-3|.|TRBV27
CASRGGPGEDTQYF
TGTGCCAGCAGGGGGGGGCCGGGTGAAGATACGCAGTATTTT
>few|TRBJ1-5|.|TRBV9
CASSGDSMQPQHF
TGTGCCAGCAGCGGTGACAGTATGCAGCCCCAGCATTTT
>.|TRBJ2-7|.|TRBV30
CAWSRGGTIDHTGYF
TGTGCCTGGAGCAGAGGAGGGACGATAGATCATACGGGGTACTTC
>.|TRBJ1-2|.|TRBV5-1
CASSLQGAGGYTF
TGCGCCAGCAGCTTACAGGGAGCTGGGGGCTACACCTTC
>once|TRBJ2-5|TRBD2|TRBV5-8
CASSPASGAGRETQYF
TGTGCCAGCAGCCCAGCTAGCGGCGCCGGGAGAGAGACCCAGTACTTC
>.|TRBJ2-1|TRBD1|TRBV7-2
CASSFRGPGNEQFF
TGTGCCAGCAGCTTCAGGGGGCCGGGCAATGAGCAGTTCTTC
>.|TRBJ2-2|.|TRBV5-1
CASSRRPGDINTGELFF
TGCGCCAGCAGCCGTAGACCCGGGGACATCAACACCGGGGAGCTGTTTTTT
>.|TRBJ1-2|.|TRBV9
CASSVSTHSNYGYTF
TGTGCCAGCAGCGTATCAACTCACTCTAACTATGGCTACACCTTC